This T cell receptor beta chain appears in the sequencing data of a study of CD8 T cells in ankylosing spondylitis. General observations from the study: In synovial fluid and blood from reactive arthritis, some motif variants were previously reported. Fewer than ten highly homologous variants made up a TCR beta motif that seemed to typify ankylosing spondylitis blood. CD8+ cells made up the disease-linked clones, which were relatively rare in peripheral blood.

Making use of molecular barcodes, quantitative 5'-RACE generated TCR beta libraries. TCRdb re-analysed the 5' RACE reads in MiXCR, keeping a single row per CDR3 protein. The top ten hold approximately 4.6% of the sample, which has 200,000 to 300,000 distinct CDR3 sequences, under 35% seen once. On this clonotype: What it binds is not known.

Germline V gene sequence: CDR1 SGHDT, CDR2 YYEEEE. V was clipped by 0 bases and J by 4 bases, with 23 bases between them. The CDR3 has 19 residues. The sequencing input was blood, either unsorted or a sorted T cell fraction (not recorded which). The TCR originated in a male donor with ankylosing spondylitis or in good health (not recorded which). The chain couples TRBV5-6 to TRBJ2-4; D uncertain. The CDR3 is CASSLAFVVGSTAKNIQYF. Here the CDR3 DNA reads TGTGCCAGCAGCTTGGCCTTTGTAGTGGGTTCGACGGCGAAAAACATTCAGTACTTC.